Described below is a single TCR beta chain sequence and its context. Authors' analysis steps: The assay estimated nucleated cells by amplifying reference gene primers. Some clones are missing from TCRdb's copy, which holds only in-frame ones; the method was immunoSEQ multiplex PCR. V and J calls and clone size are given by that table; D and trimming were obtained from the DNA. Here the sample spans about 140,000 clones, approximately 84% being singletons. These data belong to a study of blood T cell repertoires in COVID-19. Study summary: The United States, Italy and Spain supplied acute and convalescent COVID-19 samples. From T cells, B-cell-depleted T cells, or PBMCs came the material, which was cDNA or gDNA.

The sequence came from an elderly woman in a cohort sampled during active or convalescent COVID-19. Sequenced material: peripheral blood.

The CDR3 DNA follows: TGCGCCAGCAGCTTGAACGCGGGAAACACCGGGGAGCTGTTTTTT. Translating it yields CASSLNAGNTGELFF. The chain carries TRBV5-1 and TRBJ2-2; weak D call: TRBD2 (6 bases). Germline CDR1 reads SGHRS; CDR2 reads YFSETQ. There are 15 residues in the CDR3. V was trimmed by 1 base and J by 2 bases, leaving 9 bases between them.